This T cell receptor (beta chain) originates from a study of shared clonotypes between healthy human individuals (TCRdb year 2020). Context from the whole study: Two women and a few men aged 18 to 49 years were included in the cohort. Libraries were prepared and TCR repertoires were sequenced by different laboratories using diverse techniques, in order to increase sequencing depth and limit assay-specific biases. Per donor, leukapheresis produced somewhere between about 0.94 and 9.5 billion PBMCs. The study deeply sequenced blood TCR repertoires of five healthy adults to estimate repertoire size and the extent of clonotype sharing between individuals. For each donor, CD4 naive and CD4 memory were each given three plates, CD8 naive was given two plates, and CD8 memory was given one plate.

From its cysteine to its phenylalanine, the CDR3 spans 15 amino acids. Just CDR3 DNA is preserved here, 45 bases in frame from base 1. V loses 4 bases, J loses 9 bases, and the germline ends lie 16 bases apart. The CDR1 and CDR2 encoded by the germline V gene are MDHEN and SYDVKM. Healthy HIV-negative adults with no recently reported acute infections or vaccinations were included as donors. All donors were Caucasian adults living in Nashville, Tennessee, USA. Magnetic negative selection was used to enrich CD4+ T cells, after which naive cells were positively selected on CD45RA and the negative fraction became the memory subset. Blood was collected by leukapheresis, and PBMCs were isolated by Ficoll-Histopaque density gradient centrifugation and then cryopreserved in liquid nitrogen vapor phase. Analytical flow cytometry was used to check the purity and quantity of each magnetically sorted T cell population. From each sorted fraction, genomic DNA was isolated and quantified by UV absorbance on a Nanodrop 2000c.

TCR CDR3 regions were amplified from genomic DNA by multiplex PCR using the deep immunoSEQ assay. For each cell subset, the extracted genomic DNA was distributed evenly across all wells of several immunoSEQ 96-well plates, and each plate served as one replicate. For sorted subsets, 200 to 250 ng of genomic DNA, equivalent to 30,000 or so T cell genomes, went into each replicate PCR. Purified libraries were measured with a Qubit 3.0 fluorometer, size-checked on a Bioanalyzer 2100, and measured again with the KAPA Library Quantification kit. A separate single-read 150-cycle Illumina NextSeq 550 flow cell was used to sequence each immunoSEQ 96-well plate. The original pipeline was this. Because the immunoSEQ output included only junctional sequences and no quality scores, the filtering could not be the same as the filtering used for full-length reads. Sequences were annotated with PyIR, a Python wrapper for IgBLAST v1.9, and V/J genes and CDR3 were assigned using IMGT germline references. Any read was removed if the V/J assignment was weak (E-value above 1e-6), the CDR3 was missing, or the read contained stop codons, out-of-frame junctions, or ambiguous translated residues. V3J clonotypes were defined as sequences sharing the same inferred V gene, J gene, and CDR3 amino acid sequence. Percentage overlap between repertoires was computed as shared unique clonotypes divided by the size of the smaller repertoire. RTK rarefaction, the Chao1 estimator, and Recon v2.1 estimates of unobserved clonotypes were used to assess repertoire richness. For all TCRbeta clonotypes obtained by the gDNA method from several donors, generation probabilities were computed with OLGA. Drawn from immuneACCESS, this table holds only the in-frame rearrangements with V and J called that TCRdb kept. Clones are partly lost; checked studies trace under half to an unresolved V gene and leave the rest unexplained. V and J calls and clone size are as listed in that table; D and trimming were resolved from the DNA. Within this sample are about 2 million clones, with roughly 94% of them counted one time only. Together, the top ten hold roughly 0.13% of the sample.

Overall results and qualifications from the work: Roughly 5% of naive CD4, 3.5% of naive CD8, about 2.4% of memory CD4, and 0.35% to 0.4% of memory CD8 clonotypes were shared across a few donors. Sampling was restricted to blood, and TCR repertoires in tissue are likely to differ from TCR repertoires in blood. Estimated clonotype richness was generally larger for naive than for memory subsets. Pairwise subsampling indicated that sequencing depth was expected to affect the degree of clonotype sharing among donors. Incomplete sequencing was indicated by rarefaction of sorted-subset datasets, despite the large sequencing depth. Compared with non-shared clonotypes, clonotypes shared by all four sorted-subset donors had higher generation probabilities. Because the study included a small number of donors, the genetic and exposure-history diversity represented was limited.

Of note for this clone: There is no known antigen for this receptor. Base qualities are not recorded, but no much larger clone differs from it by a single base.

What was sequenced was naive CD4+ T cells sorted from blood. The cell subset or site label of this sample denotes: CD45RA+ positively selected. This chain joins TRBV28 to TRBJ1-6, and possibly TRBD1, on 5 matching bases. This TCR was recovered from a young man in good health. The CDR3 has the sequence CASSSRGPQGSPLHF. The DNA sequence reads TGTGCCAGCAGTTCCCGGGGTCCGCAGGGTTCACCCCTCCACTTT. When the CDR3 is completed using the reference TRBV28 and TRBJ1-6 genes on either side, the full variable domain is DVKVTQSSRYLVKRTGEKVFLECVQDMDHENMFWYRQDPGLGLRLIYFSYDVKMKEKGDIPEGYSVSREKKERFSLILESASTNQTSMYLCASSSRGPQGSPLHFGNGTRLTVT.